The present entry profiles one TCR beta chain with its context. One entry per CDR3 protein, called by TCRdb with MiXCR from the RT-PCR reads. The sample shows about 480,000 distinct CDR3 sequences, around 25% of them seen only once. This record comes from a study of response to subunit inactivated influenza vaccine. The CDR3 is 15 residues long. The germline V gene has CDR1 PRHDT and CDR2 FYEKMQ (reference sequence). Trimming removed 4 bases at V and 2 bases at J, with 12 bases between. This clonotype originated in a man aged 45-65 years who received an inactivated influenza vaccine. This chain joins TRBV13 and TRBJ1-3, with D hard to call. Sequences were derived from CD4+ T cells sorted from PBMCs, sampled 4 to 6 days after vaccination. For the CDR3, the DNA is TGTGCCAGCAGCTCAACCACAAATCCTGGAAACACCATATATTTT. It codes for CASSSTTNPGNTIYF.